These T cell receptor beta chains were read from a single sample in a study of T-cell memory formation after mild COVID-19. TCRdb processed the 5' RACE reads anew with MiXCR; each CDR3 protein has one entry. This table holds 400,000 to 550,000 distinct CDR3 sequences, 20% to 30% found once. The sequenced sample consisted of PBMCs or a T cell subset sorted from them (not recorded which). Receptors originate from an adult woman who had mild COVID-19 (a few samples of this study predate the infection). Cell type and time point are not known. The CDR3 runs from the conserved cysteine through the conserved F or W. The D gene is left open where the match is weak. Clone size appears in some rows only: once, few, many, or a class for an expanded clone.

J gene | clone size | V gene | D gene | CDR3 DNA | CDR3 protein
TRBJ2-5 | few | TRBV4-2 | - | TGTGCCAGCAGCCAAGTTCCTATTGTGACGGAGACCCAGTACTTC | CASSQVPIVTETQYF
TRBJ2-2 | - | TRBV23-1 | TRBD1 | TGCGCCAGCAGTAGAGGGGGACAGGGGGCACACACCGGGGAGCTGTTTTTT | CASSRGGQGAHTGELFF
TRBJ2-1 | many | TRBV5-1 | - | TGCGCCAGCAGCGGAGGGGGGCTGGATGAGCAGTTCTTC | CASSGGGLDEQFF
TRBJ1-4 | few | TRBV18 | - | TGTGCCAGCTCACCAGGGTTAGGCGAAAAACTGTTTTTT | CASSPGLGEKLFF
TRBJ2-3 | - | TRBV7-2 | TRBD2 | TGTGCCAGCAGCCCTCCGGGACTAGCGGGAGGAGCGGATACGCAGTATTTT | CASSPPGLAGGADTQYF
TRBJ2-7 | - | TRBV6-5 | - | TGTGCCAGCACCCCACAGGGCTCCTACGAGCAGTACTTC | CASTPQGSYEQYF
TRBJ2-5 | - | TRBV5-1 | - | TGCGCCAGCAGCTTGTATCAGGGAGTAGAGACCCAGTACTTC | CASSLYQGVETQYF
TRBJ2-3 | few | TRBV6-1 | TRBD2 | TGTGCCAGCAGTGTTCCCGCGGGGGGCGGAACAGATACGCAGTATTTT | CASSVPAGGGTDTQYF
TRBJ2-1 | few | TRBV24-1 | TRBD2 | TGTGCCACCAGGGGGACTAGACATGAGCAGTTCTTC | CATRGTRHEQFF
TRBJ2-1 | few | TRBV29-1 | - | TGCAGCGTTTCCCCGGGGAGAGATGAGCAGTTCTTC | CSVSPGRDEQFF
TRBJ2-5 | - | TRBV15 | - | TGTGCCACCAGCAGAGATATTTCGGAGACCCAGTACTTC | CATSRDISETQYF
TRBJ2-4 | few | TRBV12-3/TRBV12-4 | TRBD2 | TGTGCCAGCAGTTGGAGACTAGCGGGGGGGCGGGTCAAAAACATTCAGTACTTC | CASSWRLAGGRVKNIQYF
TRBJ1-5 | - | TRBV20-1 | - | TGCAGTGCTAGGCCCTCGTCAGGCCTGGGCAATCAGCCCCAGCATTTT | CSARPSSGLGNQPQHF
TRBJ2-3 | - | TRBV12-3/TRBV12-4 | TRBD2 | TGTGCCAGCAGTCGAATAGGGACTAGCGCGCAGTATTTT | CASSRIGTSAQYF
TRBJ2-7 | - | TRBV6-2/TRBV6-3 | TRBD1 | TGTGCCAGCAGTTACTCGGGACAGTCCGAGCAGTACTTC | CASSYSGQSEQYF
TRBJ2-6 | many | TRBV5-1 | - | TGCGCCAGCAGAGCAGCAGTCTCCGGGGCCAACGTCCTGACTTTC | CASRAAVSGANVLTF
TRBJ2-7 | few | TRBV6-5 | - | TGTGCCAGCAGTGAGGAGGGGGGTAAGCCAGGCGAGCAGTACTTC | CASSEEGGKPGEQYF
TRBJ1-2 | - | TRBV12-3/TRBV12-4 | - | TGTGCCAGCACACCCCGAGGGGGAACTCCTAACTATGGCTACACCTTC | CASTPRGGTPNYGYTF
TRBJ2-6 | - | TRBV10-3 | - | TGTGCCATCAGTGAGTTAAAAGGGCCTGGGGCCAACGTCCTGACTTTC | CAISELKGPGANVLTF
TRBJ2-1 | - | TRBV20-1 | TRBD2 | TGCAGTGCTAGTGACCACCTCGCGGGAGTACCCAATGAGCAGTTCTTC | CSASDHLAGVPNEQFF
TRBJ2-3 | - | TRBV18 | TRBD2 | TGTGCCAGCTCACCCGGGACTAGAGGTACAGATACGCAGTATTTT | CASSPGTRGTDTQYF
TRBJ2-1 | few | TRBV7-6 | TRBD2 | TGTGCCAGCAGCTTACCCTCGATGTTAGCGGGAGGGTTCAATGAGCAGTTCTTC | CASSLPSMLAGGFNEQFF
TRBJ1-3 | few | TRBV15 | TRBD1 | TGTGCCACCAGCAGAGTGGACAGGGACCGAAACACCATATATTTT | CATSRVDRDRNTIYF
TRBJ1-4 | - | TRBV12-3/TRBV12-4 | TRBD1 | TGTGCCAGCAGTTTGCAGGGGGCGTCTGAAAAACTGTTTTTT | CASSLQGASEKLFF
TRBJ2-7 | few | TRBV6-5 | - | TGTGCCAGCAGTTACCCCAACCCTGGGCGGGAGCTGGGGGGCTCGGACTACGAGCAGTACTTC | CASSYPNPGRELGGSDYEQYF
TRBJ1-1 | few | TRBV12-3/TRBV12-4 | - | TGTGCCAGCATCCAAGTTAGCCCAAATGAAGCTTTCTTT | CASIQVSPNEAFF
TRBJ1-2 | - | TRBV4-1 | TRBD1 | TGCGCCAGCAGCCATCAACAGGGGACGAACTATGGCTACACCTTC | CASSHQQGTNYGYTF
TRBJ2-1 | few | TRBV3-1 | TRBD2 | TGTGCCAGCAGCCAAGCAGGAGGGAGGGCTTACAATGAGCAGTTCTTC | CASSQAGGRAYNEQFF
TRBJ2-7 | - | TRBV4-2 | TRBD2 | TGTGCCAGCAGCCAAGATGAAGCGGGGGGTTTCGAGCAGTACTTC | CASSQDEAGGFEQYF